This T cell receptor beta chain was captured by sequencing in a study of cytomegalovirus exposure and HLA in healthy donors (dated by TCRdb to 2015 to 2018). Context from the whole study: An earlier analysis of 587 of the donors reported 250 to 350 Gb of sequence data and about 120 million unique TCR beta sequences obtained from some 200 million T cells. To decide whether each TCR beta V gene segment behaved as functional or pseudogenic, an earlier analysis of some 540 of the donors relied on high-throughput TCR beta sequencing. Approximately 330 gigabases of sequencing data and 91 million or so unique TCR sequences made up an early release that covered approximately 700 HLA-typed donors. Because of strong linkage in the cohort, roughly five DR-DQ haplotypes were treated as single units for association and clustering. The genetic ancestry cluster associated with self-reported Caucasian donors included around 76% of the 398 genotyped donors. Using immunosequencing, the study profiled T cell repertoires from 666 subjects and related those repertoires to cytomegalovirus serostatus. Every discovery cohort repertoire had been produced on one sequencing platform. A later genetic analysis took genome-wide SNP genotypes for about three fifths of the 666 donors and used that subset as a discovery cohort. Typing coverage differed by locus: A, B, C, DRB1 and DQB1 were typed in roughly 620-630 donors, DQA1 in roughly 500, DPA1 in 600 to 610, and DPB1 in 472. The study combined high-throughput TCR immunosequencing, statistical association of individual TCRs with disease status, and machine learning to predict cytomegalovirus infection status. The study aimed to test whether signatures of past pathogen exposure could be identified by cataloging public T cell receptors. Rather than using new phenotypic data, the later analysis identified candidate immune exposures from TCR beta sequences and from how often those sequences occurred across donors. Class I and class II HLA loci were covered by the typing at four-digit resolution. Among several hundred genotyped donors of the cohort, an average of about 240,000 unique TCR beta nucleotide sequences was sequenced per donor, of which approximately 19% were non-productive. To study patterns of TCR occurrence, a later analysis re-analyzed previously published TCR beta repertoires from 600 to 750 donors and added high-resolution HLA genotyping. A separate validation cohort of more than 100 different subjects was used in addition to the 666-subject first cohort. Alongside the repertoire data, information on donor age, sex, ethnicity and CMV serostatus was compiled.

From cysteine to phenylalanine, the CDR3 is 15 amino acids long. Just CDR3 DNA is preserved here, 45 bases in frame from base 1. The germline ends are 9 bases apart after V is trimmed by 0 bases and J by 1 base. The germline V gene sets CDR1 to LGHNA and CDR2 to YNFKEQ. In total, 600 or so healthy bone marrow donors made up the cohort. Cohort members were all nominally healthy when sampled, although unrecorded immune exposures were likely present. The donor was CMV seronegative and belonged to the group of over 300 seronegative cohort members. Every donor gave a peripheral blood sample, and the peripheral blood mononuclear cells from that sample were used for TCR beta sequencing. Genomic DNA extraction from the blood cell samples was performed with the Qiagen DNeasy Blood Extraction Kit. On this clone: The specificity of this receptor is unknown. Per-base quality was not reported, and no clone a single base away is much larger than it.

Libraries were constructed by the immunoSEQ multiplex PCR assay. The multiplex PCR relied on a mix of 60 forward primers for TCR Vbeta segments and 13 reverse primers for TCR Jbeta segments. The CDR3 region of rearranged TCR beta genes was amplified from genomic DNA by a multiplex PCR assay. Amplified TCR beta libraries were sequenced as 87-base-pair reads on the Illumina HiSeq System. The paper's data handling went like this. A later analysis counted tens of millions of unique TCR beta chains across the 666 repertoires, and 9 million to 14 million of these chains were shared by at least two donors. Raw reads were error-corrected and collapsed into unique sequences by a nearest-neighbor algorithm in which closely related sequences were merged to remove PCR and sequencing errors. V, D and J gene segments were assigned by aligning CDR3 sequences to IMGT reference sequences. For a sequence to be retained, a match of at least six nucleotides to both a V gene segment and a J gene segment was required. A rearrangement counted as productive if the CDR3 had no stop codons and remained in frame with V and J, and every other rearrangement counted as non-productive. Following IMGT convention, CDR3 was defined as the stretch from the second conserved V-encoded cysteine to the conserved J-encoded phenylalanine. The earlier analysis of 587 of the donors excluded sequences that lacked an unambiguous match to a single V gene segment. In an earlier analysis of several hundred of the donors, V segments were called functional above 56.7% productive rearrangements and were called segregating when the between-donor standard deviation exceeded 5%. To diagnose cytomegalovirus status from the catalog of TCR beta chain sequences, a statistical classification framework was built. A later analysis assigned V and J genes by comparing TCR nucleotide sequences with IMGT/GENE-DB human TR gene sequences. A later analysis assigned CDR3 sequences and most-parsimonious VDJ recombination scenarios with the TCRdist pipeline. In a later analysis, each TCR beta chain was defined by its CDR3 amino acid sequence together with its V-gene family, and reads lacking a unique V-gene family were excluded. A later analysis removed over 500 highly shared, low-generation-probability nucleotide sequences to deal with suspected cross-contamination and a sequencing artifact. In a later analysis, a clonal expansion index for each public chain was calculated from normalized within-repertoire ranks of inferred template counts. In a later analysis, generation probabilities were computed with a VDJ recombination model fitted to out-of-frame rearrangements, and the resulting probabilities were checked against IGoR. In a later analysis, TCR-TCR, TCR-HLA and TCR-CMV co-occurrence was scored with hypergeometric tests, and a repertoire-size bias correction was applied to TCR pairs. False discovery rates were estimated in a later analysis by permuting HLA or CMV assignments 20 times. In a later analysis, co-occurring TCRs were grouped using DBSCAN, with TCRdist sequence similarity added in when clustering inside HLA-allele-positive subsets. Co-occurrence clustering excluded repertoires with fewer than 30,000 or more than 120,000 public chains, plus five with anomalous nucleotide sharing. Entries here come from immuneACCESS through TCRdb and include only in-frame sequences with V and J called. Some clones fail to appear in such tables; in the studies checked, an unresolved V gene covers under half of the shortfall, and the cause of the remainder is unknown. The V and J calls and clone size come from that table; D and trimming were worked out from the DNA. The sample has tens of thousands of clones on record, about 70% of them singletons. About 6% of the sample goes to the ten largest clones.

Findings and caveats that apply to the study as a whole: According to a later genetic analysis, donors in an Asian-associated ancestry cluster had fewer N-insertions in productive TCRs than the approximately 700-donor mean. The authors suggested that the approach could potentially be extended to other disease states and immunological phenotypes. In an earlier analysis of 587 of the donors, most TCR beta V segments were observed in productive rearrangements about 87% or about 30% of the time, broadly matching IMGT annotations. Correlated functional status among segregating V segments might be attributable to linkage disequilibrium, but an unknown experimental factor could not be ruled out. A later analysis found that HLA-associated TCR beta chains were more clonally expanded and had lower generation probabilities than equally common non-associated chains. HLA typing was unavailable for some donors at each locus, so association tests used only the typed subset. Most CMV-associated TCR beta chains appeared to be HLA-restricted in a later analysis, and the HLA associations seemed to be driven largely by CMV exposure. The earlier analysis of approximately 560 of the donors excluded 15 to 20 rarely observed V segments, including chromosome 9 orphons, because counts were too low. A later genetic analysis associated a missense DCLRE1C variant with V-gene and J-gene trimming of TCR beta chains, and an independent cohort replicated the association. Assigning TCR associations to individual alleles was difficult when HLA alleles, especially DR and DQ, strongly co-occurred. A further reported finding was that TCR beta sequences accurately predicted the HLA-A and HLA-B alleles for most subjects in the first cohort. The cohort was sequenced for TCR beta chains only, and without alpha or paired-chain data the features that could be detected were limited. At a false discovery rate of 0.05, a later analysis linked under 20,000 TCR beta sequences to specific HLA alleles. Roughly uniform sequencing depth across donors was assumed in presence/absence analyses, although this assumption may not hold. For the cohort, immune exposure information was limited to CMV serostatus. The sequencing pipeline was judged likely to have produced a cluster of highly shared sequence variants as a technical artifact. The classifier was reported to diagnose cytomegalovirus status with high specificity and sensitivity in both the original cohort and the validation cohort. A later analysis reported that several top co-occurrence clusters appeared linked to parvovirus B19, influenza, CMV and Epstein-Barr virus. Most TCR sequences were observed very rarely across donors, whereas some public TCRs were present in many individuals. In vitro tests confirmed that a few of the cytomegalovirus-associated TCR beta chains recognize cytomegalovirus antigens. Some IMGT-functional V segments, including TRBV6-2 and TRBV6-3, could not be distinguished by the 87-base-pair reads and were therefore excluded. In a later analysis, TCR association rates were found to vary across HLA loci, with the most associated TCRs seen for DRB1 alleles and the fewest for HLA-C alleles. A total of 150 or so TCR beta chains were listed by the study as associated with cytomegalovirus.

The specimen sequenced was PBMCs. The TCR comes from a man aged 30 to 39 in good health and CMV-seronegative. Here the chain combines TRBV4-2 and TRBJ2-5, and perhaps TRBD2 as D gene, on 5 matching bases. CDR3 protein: CASSQESGFQETQYF. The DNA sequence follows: TGTGCCAGCAGCCAAGAGTCGGGGTTCCAAGAGACCCAGTACTTC.